The rows below give T cell receptor beta chains drawn from one sample of a study of response to subunit inactivated influenza vaccine. In TCRdb, the RT-PCR reads were re-called with MiXCR into one record per CDR3 protein. Among roughly 620,000 distinct CDR3 sequences listed, around 11% were seen once. This same sample was also part of a study on T cells expressing NK-cell markers.

Source: PBMCs from blood, taken on the day of vaccination. These receptors originate from a man aged 45-60 years who received an inactivated influenza vaccine. The CDR3 runs from the conserved cysteine through the conserved F or W. The order of the fields is J gene, clone size, D gene, V gene, CDR3 protein, CDR3 DNA. D genes are given only for firm matches. Where a row states a size, it is once, few, many or the class of an expanded clone; other rows omit it.

J: TRBJ2-2; size: -; D: TRBD2; V: TRBV11-1; CDR3: CASSLARLDSGMRTGELFF; DNA: TGTGCCAGCAGCTTAGCGCGGCTAGATAGCGGGATGAGGACCGGGGAGCTGTTTTTT
J: TRBJ1-1; size: -; D: -; V: TRBV5-1; CDR3: CASSLAQSVWPLPPEAFF; DNA: TGCGCCAGCAGCTTGGCCCAGTCAGTGTGGCCCTTGCCCCCTGAAGCTTTCTTT
J: TRBJ2-2; size: many; D: TRBD1; V: TRBV28; CDR3: CASKTDRDRNGELFF; DNA: TGTGCCAGCAAGACAGACAGGGACAGAAACGGGGAGCTGTTTTTT
J: TRBJ1-5; size: -; D: -; V: TRBV15; CDR3: CATSRDPSNQPQHF; DNA: TGTGCCACCAGCAGAGACCCCTCGAATCAGCCCCAGCATTTT
J: TRBJ2-2; size: few; D: -; V: TRBV5-1; CDR3: CASSSQVGANTGELFF; DNA: TGCGCCAGCAGCTCCCAGGTCGGGGCGAACACCGGGGAGCTGTTTTTT
J: TRBJ2-7; size: -; D: -; V: TRBV18; CDR3: CASSPGTLDYEQYF; DNA: TGTGCCAGCTCACCCGGGACCCTAGACTACGAGCAGTACTTC
J: TRBJ2-1; size: -; D: TRBD1; V: TRBV2; CDR3: CASSELGQGPDEQFF; DNA: TGTGCCAGCAGTGAACTTGGACAGGGGCCCGATGAGCAGTTCTTC
J: TRBJ2-3; size: -; D: TRBD2; V: TRBV11-1; CDR3: CASSRGLAGASSTDTQYF; DNA: TGTGCCAGCAGCCGGGGACTAGCGGGGGCCTCTAGCACAGATACGCAGTATTTT
J: TRBJ2-1; size: -; D: TRBD1; V: TRBV5-1; CDR3: CASSLGDRPNEQFF; DNA: TGCGCCAGCAGCTTGGGGGACAGGCCCAATGAGCAGTTCTTC
J: TRBJ2-2; size: many; D: -; V: TRBV29-1; CDR3: CSVEMGLLNTGELFF; DNA: TGCAGCGTTGAAATGGGACTCTTGAACACCGGGGAGCTGTTTTTT
J: TRBJ1-1; size: few; D: TRBD1; V: TRBV7-2; CDR3: CASSFTGESGEAFF; DNA: TGTGCCAGCAGCTTCACAGGGGAAAGCGGTGAAGCTTTCTTT
J: TRBJ2-7; size: -; D: TRBD2; V: TRBV20-1; CDR3: CSAPGTSEFYEQYF; DNA: TGCAGTGCTCCCGGGACTAGCGAATTCTACGAGCAGTACTTC
J: TRBJ2-5; size: -; D: -; V: TRBV6-1; CDR3: CASSESPDWYQETQYF; DNA: TGTGCCAGCAGCGAGTCGCCGGATTGGTACCAAGAGACCCAGTACTTC
J: TRBJ2-5; size: -; D: TRBD2; V: TRBV7-7; CDR3: CAISGGAQETQYF; DNA: TGTGCCATCTCCGGGGGGGCCCAAGAGACCCAGTACTTC
J: TRBJ1-1; size: few; D: -; V: TRBV30; CDR3: CAWNRHTEAFF; DNA: TGTGCCTGGAATCGTCATACTGAAGCTTTCTTT
J: TRBJ2-7; size: -; D: -; V: TRBV9; CDR3: CATLETASYEQYF; DNA: TGTGCCACCCTGGAGACAGCTTCCTACGAGCAGTACTTC
J: TRBJ2-3; size: -; D: TRBD2; V: TRBV29-1; CDR3: CSVVTSGRPDTQYF; DNA: TGCAGCGTCGTGACTAGCGGGAGGCCAGATACGCAGTATTTT
J: TRBJ1-6; size: -; D: -; V: TRBV2; CDR3: CASSGAGEGPLHF; DNA: TGTGCCAGCAGTGGGGCAGGGGAGGGACCCCTCCACTTT
J: TRBJ1-2; size: -; D: -; V: TRBV5-1; CDR3: CASSLGTVAANYGYTF; DNA: TGCGCCAGCAGCCTAGGGACCGTGGCGGCTAACTATGGCTACACCTTC
J: TRBJ2-3; size: few; D: -; V: TRBV18; CDR3: CASSEPGGSTDTQYF; DNA: TGTGCCAGCTCAGAGCCCGGGGGTAGCACAGATACGCAGTATTTT
J: TRBJ2-1; size: few; D: -; V: TRBV5-1; CDR3: CASSLDHSKNNEQFF; DNA: TGCGCCAGCAGCTTGGATCACTCCAAAAACAATGAGCAGTTCTTC
J: TRBJ2-3; size: -; D: -; V: TRBV24-1; CDR3: CATSAGPADTQYF; DNA: TGTGCCACCAGTGCCGGACCGGCAGATACGCAGTATTTT
J: TRBJ2-5; size: few; D: -; V: TRBV27; CDR3: CASSSQGLETQYF; DNA: TGTGCCAGCAGTTCCCAGGGTTTGGAGACCCAGTACTTC
J: TRBJ1-2; size: many; D: -; V: TRBV12-3/TRBV12-4; CDR3: CASSFNWYGYTF; DNA: TGTGCCAGCAGTTTTAACTGGTATGGCTACACCTTC
J: TRBJ2-1; size: -; D: TRBD2; V: TRBV12-3/TRBV12-4; CDR3: CASSFGGVGGSSYNEQFF; DNA: TGTGCCAGCAGTTTCGGTGGGGTCGGGGGGAGCTCCTACAATGAGCAGTTCTTC
J: TRBJ1-1; size: few; D: -; V: TRBV5-6; CDR3: CASSWGTGEAFF; DNA: TGTGCCAGCAGCTGGGGGACGGGTGAAGCTTTCTTT
J: TRBJ1-2; size: few; D: TRBD1; V: TRBV3-1; CDR3: CASSQVVRDRGLYGYTF; DNA: TGTGCCAGCAGCCAAGTAGTCCGGGACAGGGGGCTCTATGGCTACACCTTC
J: TRBJ2-1; size: few; D: TRBD2; V: TRBV12-3/TRBV12-4; CDR3: CASSLTGRLAGPYNEQFF; DNA: TGTGCCAGCAGTTTGACCGGGCGACTAGCGGGGCCCTACAATGAGCAGTTCTTC
J: TRBJ2-7; size: few; D: TRBD1; V: TRBV18; CDR3: CASSPRSPGGSYEQYF; DNA: TGTGCCAGCTCACCACGGTCCCCAGGGGGTTCCTACGAGCAGTACTTC
J: TRBJ2-7; size: -; D: TRBD2; V: TRBV7-2; CDR3: CASSSSGGSSYEQYF; DNA: TGTGCCAGCAGCTCGAGCGGGGGCAGCTCCTACGAGCAGTACTTC
J: TRBJ2-5; size: -; D: TRBD2; V: TRBV20-1; CDR3: CSAGRTSGTTLETQYF; DNA: TGCAGTGCTGGGCGGACTAGCGGGACGACCTTGGAGACCCAGTACTTC
J: TRBJ2-7; size: -; D: TRBD2; V: TRBV7-2; CDR3: CASSYTTSGLTQQYF; DNA: TGTGCCAGCAGCTACACCACTAGCGGACTTACGCAGCAGTACTTC
J: TRBJ2-7; size: -; D: TRBD1; V: TRBV20-1; CDR3: CSARGQGRVEQYF; DNA: TGCAGTGCTAGAGGACAGGGGCGAGTCGAGCAGTACTTC
J: TRBJ2-1; size: few; D: -; V: TRBV7-9; CDR3: CASTNGPHYNEQFF; DNA: TGTGCCAGCACTAACGGACCCCACTACAATGAGCAGTTCTTC
J: TRBJ2-2; size: few; D: TRBD2; V: TRBV15; CDR3: CATSTGTLAGWDTGELFF; DNA: TGTGCCACCAGCACTGGGACTTTAGCGGGTTGGGACACCGGGGAGCTGTTTTTT
J: TRBJ2-3; size: -; D: TRBD2; V: TRBV5-1; CDR3: CASSRGGTTDTQYF; DNA: TGCGCCAGCAGCCGCGGGGGGACCACAGATACGCAGTATTTT
J: TRBJ2-3; size: many; D: -; V: TRBV7-9; CDR3: CASSLAGGADTQYF; DNA: TGTGCCAGCAGCTTAGCGGGGGGAGCAGATACGCAGTATTTT
J: TRBJ1-2; size: -; D: -; V: TRBV10-3; CDR3: CAIRGDNYGYTF; DNA: TGTGCCATCAGGGGGGACAACTATGGCTACACCTTC
J: TRBJ2-2; size: few; D: -; V: TRBV28; CDR3: CASRGGTGNTGELFF; DNA: TGTGCCAGCAGGGGAGGGACAGGAAACACCGGGGAGCTGTTTTTT
J: TRBJ2-1; size: -; D: -; V: TRBV14; CDR3: CASSRGGDYNEQFF; DNA: TGTGCCAGCAGCCGTGGCGGGGACTACAATGAGCAGTTCTTC
J: TRBJ2-7; size: -; D: -; V: TRBV6-2/TRBV6-3; CDR3: CASSYSDSQDEQYF; DNA: TGTGCCAGCAGTTATTCGGACAGCCAGGACGAGCAGTACTTC
J: TRBJ2-5; size: few; D: TRBD2; V: TRBV5-6; CDR3: CASSYQLAKETQYF; DNA: TGTGCCAGCAGCTATCAACTAGCGAAGGAGACCCAGTACTTC
J: TRBJ2-2; size: few; D: -; V: TRBV29-1; CDR3: CSVTHTGELFF; DNA: TGCAGCGTTACTCACACCGGGGAGCTGTTTTTT
J: TRBJ1-2; size: -; D: -; V: TRBV12-3/TRBV12-4; CDR3: CASSLSVSLNYGYTF; DNA: TGTGCCAGCAGTTTATCAGTTTCCCTAAACTATGGCTACACCTTC
J: TRBJ2-7; size: few; D: TRBD1; V: TRBV20-1; CDR3: CSAGGTGGTYEQYF; DNA: TGCAGTGCTGGTGGGACAGGAGGAACCTACGAGCAGTACTTC
J: TRBJ2-2; size: -; D: TRBD1; V: TRBV5-1; CDR3: CASSLVGGASTGELFF; DNA: TGCGCCAGCAGCTTGGTAGGGGGCGCGAGTACCGGGGAGCTGTTTTTT
J: TRBJ2-3; size: -; D: -; V: TRBV4-2; CDR3: CASSQGSGVTDTQYF; DNA: TGTGCCAGCAGCCAAGGATCGGGGGTCACAGATACGCAGTATTTT
J: TRBJ2-5; size: many; D: -; V: TRBV5-1; CDR3: CASSLATETQYF; DNA: TGCGCCAGCAGCTTGGCCACGGAGACCCAGTACTTC
J: TRBJ1-1; size: many; D: -; V: TRBV29-1; CDR3: CSALSFAGGTEAFF; DNA: TGCAGCGCCCTTTCGTTCGCGGGCGGCACTGAAGCTTTCTTT
J: TRBJ1-1; size: few; D: -; V: TRBV29-1; CDR3: CSVAGWGEAFF; DNA: TGCAGCGTGGCAGGGTGGGGTGAAGCTTTCTTT
J: TRBJ1-5; size: -; D: -; V: TRBV19; CDR3: CASSIKSRRREVSNQPQHF; DNA: TGTGCCAGTAGTATTAAGTCCCGGAGACGCGAGGTGAGCAATCAGCCCCAGCATTTT